This note documents a single T cell receptor (beta chain) sequence. The data were taken from a study of blood T cell repertoires in COVID-19. Background on the study: Samples came from the United States, Italy and Spain, spanning acute and convalescent COVID-19.

The protocol was immunoSEQ multiplex PCR, while the TCRdb copy is restricted to in-frame clones and leaves out a portion. This table has 60,000 to 85,000 clones, roughly 84% appearing once. Trimming cost V 7 bases and J 0 bases, with 19 bases left between them. The CDR3 is 17 residues long. The germline V gene has CDR1 GTSNPN and CDR2 SVGIG (reference sequence). The chain has TRBV30 and TRBJ1-6; tentative D call: TRBD1 (5 bases). This clonotype originated in a woman aged 80 or over with active or convalescent COVID-19. Sequencing used peripheral blood. The CDR3 DNA reads as TGTGCCTCCCGCCCCCCGGGGGGAAGCTCCTATAATTCACCCCTCCACTTT. Translated, it gives CASRPPGGSSYNSPLHF.